A single sample gave rise to the 24 T cell receptor beta chains below, sequenced in a study of shared clonotypes between healthy human individuals. Naive-designated CD8 cells lacked CD45RO, were positively enriched for CCR7, and omitted terminally differentiated effector memory CD45RA+ cells. Profiled with immunoSEQ multiplex PCR; TCRdb holds only in-frame clones, not every one. The table has hundreds of thousands of clones, 95% to 96% seen once. Sequences were obtained from naive CD8+ T cells sorted from blood. All receptors derive from a woman in her 30s in good health.

The V and J genes are TRBV7-9 and TRBJ2-2, with TRBD1 as a possible D gene (5 bases). This CDR3 spans 16 amino acids. With 5 bases removed from V and 7 bases from J, the gap between germline ends came to 20 bases. Germline loops: CDR1 SEHNR, CDR2 FQNEAQ (reference sequence). The CDR3 loop is CASSLRRSGHSGELFF. CDR3 bases: TGTGCCAGCAGCCTCCGCCGATCCGGACATAGCGGGGAGCTGTTTTTT.

This chain connects TRBV6-6 to TRBJ1-2, with D possibly TRBD1 on 5 matching bases. Germline V gene lookup returns CDR1 MNHNY and CDR2 SVGAGI (reference sequence). Trimming cost V 7 bases and J 4 bases, with 10 bases left between them. CDR3 length: 12 amino acids. The CDR3 bases are TGTGCCAGCACACCCGGGGCCTATGGCTACACCTTC. It yields the protein CASTPGAYGYTF.

This sequence joins TRBV29-1 and TRBJ2-7; tentatively, D is TRBD2 (7 bases). Trimming removed 5 bases at V and 3 bases at J, with 17 bases between. The V gene's germline CDR1 is SQVTM and CDR2 ANQGSEA. This CDR3 comprises 14 residues. CDR3 in amino acids: CSVSHGEGGYEQYF. The CDR3 DNA is TGCAGCGTTTCCCATGGGGAGGGGGGCTACGAGCAGTACTTC.

In regard to this clone: An end of the junction differs from the germline gene, which may be a read error. The gene calls are TRBV29-1 and TRBJ2-5; 7 bases align to TRBD1. The end of the DNA is better explained by TRBJ2-7, so the J call may be wrong. In germline, CDR1 is SQVTM, CDR2 ANQGSEA. The CDR3 contains 13 residues. Here the CDR3 reads CSVEGPGGYEQYF. The DNA for the CDR3 is TGCAGCGTCGAAGGCCCAGGGGGATACGAGCAGTACTTC.

J is TRBJ2-1 and V is TRBV9; no clear D gene. The CDR3 length is 15 residues. The germline V gene encodes CDR1 SGDLS and CDR2 YYNGEE. With 0 bases removed from V and 2 bases from J, the gap between germline ends came to 9 bases. This CDR3 is CASSVARSPYNEQFF. DNA of the CDR3: TGTGCCAGCAGCGTAGCCCGCAGCCCCTACAATGAGCAGTTCTTC.

The chain combines TRBV27 with TRBJ2-7; 9 bases match TRBD2. The CDR3 consists of 14 residues. The V segment lost 2 bases and the J segment 6 bases; nucleotides outside the gene matches: 5. Per germline, CDR1 MNHEY and CDR2 SMNVEV (reference sequence). The CDR3 bases are TGTGCCAGCAGTTTAGCGGGAGGGGGCCTCGAGCAGTACTTC. The encoded protein is CASSLAGGGLEQYF.

DNA of the CDR3: TGTGCCAGCAGTTCAGGGACAGGGAACTACAATGAGCAGTTCTTC. Its protein product is CASSSGTGNYNEQFF. This chain uses TRBV28 with TRBJ2-1; 9 nucleotides align to TRBD1. V lost 4 bases, J lost 3 bases, and 4 bases stayed unmatched. The CDR3 covers 15 residues. Germline CDR1 MDHEN, CDR2 SYDVKM.

CDR3 sequence reads: CASSLQGQGLYNEQFF. The CDR3, as DNA: TGTGCCAGCAGCTTGCAGGGACAGGGGCTCTACAATGAGCAGTTCTTC. This chain joins TRBV5-6 and TRBJ2-1; 10 bases are a match to TRBD1. CDR3 length: 16 amino acids. Trimming took 1 base from V and 3 from J; bases not matched to a gene: 4. CDR1 is SGHDT and CDR2 is YYEEEE in the germline V gene.

J is TRBJ2-7 and V is TRBV27; TRBD1 agrees at 7 bases. Unmatched junction bases numbered 4, after V lost 6 bases and J lost 2 bases. The CDR3 is made up of 13 amino acids. Germline CDR1 MNHEY, CDR2 SMNVEV (reference sequence). The CDR3 loop reads CASRTGQTYEQYF. In nucleotides, the CDR3 is TGTGCCAGCAGGACAGGGCAAACCTACGAGCAGTACTTC.

CDR3: CASSTHLDRGPAYEQYF. The DNA for the CDR3 is TGTGCCAGTAGTACCCACTTGGACAGGGGCCCTGCCTACGAGCAGTACTTC. This chain connects TRBV19 to TRBJ2-7; TRBD1 aligns across 9 bases. The CDR3 sequence is 17 residues long. The trim removed 4 bases at V and 2 bases at J, leaving 12 bases unmatched. CDR1 and CDR2 from the germline V gene are LNHDA and SQIVND (reference sequence).

The chain combines TRBV7-9 with TRBJ1-1; 7 bases are a match to TRBD1. The CDR3 runs to 16 residues. Germline V gene lookup returns CDR1 SEHNR and CDR2 FQNEAQ (reference sequence). Trimming cost V 5 bases and J 0 bases; bases outside gene matches: 9. Here the CDR3 DNA reads TGTGCCAGCAGCCCTCCGACAGGGCCCATGAACACTGAAGCTTTCTTT. This encodes CASSPPTGPMNTEAFF.

The CDR3 nucleotides are TGTGCCAGCAGCGGGGGGAGCGGGAGGGACCACAATGAGCAGTTCTTC. Translated, it gives CASSGGSGRDHNEQFF. The V and J genes are TRBV9 and TRBJ2-1; TRBD2 aligns across 10 bases. The CDR3 is 16 amino acids. Looked up from germline, CDR1 is SGDLS and CDR2 is YYNGEE. After removal of 3 bases from V and 5 bases from J, the junction contained 8 bases not matched to a gene. Full variable domain (rest looked up from reference TRBV9 and TRBJ2-1): DSGVTQTPKHLITATGQRVTLRCSPRSGDLSVYWYQQSLDQGLQFLIQYYNGEERAKGNILERFSAQQFPDLHSELNLSSLELGDSALYFCASSGGSGRDHNEQFFGPGTRLTVL.

This clone was picked up one time. The chain couples TRBV21-1 to TRBJ2-4. TRBV21-1 is an annotated pseudogene. This CDR3 region has 17 residues. For the CDR3, the DNA is TGTGCCAGCGTTTTCTGTGGGGTGGGCTGGGGCAAAAACATTCAGTACTTC. It translates to CASVFCGVGWGKNIQYF.

The gene calls are TRBV2 and TRBJ1-5; TRBD1 is a possible D gene (6 bases). V gave up 6 bases and J gave up 0 bases, with 18 bases separating them. This CDR3 has 17 amino acids. Germline assignment: CDR1 SNHLY and CDR2 FYNNEI. The CDR3 sequence: CASSQGTTPYSNQPQHF. CDR3 DNA sequence: TGTGCCAGCAGCCAAGGGACAACTCCTTATAGCAATCAGCCCCAGCATTTT.

The chain links TRBV28 to TRBJ2-5, with unresolved D. Trimming stripped 10 bases from V and 5 bases from J, with 20 bases between. The CDR3 loop spans 14 amino acids. From germline, CDR1 is MDHEN and CDR2 SYDVKM. In DNA form, the CDR3 reads TGTGCCACCCGACTCCGGCTGGGTTGGGAGACCCAGTACTTC. Protein product: CATRLRLGWETQYF.

As concerns this clone: Other DNA sequences of this sample code for an identical CDR3. This chain links TRBV15 with TRBJ2-7; D may be TRBD2 (6 bases). From germline, CDR1 is LNHNV and CDR2 YYDKDF (reference sequence). V gave up 1 base and J gave up 0 bases, with 7 bases separating them. The length of the CDR3 is 14 residues. The CDR3 DNA is TGTGCCACCAGCAGAGGTAGCGGCTCCTACGAGCAGTACTTC. Amino acid sequence: CATSRGSGSYEQYF. Full variable domain (rest looked up from reference TRBV15 and TRBJ2-7): DAMVIQNPRYQVTQFGKPVTLSCSQTLNHNVMYWYQQKSSQAPKLLFHYYDKDFNNEADTPDNFQSRRPNTSFCFLDIRSPGLGDTAMYLCATSRGSGSYEQYFGPGTRLTVT.

The rearrangement uses TRBV14 and TRBJ2-7; D tentatively reads TRBD1 or TRBD2 (5 bases each). Trimming stripped 1 base from V and 7 bases from J, with 8 bases between. The germline V gene has CDR1 SGHDN and CDR2 FVKESK. The CDR3 is made up of 12 amino acids. As DNA, the CDR3 is TGTGCCAGCAGCCAAGGACAGCGGGAGCAGTACTTC. As protein: CASSQGQREQYF.

This rearrangement joins TRBV27 to TRBJ1-2; D is perhaps TRBD1 (5 bases). Trimming cost V 4 bases and J 8 bases, with 17 bases left between them. CDR1 is MNHEY, CDR2 SMNVEV, per germline (reference sequence). This CDR3 has 14 amino acids. The CDR3 DNA reads TGTGCCAGCAGTTCCCTTCACCAGGGAAAAGGCTACACCTTC. It encodes CASSSLHQGKGYTF.

This clone was observed once. The chain carries TRBV6-5 and TRBJ2-1; no reliable D call. V gave up 0 bases and J gave up 2 bases, with 11 bases separating them. The CDR3 sequence is 16 residues long. CDR1 MNHEY and CDR2 SVGAGI come from the germline V gene. CDR3 residues: CASSYSTGSTYNEQFF. In nucleotides, the CDR3 is TGTGCCAGCAGTTACTCGACTGGGTCCACCTACAATGAGCAGTTCTTC.

The V gene is TRBV27, the J gene TRBJ1-2; D might be TRBD1 (5 bases). The V end was cut by 4 bases, the J end by 6 bases, with 12 bases between. CDR3 length equals 13 residues. From germline, CDR1 is MNHEY and CDR2 SMNVEV (reference sequence). The CDR3 spells CASSYLRDHGYTF. The CDR3 DNA reads as TGTGCCAGCAGTTATCTCAGGGACCATGGCTACACCTTC.

This clone showed up just once. Sequence at one end of the junction differs from germline and may be a read error. V gene TRBV5-4 combines with J gene TRBJ2-1; D call uncertain. This CDR3 is 17 amino acids long. CDR1 is SGHNT and CDR2 is YYREEE in the germline V gene (reference sequence). CDR3 protein: CASSLGIGFGWDNEQFF. The CDR3 DNA follows: TGTGCCAGCAGTTTGGGGATTGGGTTCGGTTGGGACAATGAGCAGTTCTTC.

V usage is TRBV29-1 and J usage is TRBJ2-3, with 9 bases lining up with TRBD2. Germline loops: CDR1 SQVTM, CDR2 ANQGSEA. The CDR3 contains 15 residues. V shed 5 bases, J shed 3 bases, and the junction held 9 bases outside the gene matches. The DNA for the CDR3 is TGCAGCGTTTTGTTAGCGGGAGAGGTGACAGATACGCAGTATTTT. Encoded protein: CSVLLAGEVTDTQYF.

The chain has TRBV13 and TRBJ1-1, with 9 bases identical to TRBD1. Germline lookup yields CDR1 PRHDT and CDR2 FYEKMQ (reference sequence). The junction had 3 bases not matched to a gene; V was cut back by 3 bases and J by 1 base. The CDR3 is 15 residues long. The CDR3 DNA reads TGTGCCAGCAGCTTCGGACAGGGGCAGAACACTGAAGCTTTCTTT. This codes for CASSFGQGQNTEAFF.

The chain combines TRBV30 with TRBJ2-7; 11 nucleotides agree with TRBD2. This CDR3 spans 14 amino acids. The V gene's germline CDR1 is GTSNPN and CDR2 SVGIG (reference sequence). V trimming: 3 bases; J trimming: 3 bases; junction bases outside the gene matches: 4. Here the CDR3 reads CAWRGLAGDYEQYF. CDR3 in DNA: TGTGCCTGGAGAGGACTAGCGGGCGACTACGAGCAGTACTTC.